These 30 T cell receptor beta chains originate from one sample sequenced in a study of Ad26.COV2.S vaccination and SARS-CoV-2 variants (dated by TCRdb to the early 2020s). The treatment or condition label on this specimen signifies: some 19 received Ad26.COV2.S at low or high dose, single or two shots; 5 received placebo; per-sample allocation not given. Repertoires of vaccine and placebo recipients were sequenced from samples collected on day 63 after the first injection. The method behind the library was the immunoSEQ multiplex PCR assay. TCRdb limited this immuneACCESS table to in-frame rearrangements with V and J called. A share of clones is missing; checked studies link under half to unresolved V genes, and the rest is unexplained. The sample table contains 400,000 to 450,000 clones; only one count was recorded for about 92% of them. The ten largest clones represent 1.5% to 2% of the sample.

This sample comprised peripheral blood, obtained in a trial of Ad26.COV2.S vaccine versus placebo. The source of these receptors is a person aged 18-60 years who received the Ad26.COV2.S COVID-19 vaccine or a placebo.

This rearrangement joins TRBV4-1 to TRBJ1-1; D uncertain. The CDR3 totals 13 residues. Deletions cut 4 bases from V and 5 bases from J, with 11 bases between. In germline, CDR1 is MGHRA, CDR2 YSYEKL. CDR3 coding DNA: TGCGCCAGCAGCCCCGGAGGGCGGACTGAAGCTTTCTTT. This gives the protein CASSPGGRTEAFF.

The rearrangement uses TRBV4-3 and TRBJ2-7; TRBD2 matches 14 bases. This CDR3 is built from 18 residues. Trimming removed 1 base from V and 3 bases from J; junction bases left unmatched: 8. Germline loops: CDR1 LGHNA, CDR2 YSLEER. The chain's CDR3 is CASSQGSGLAGGFYEQYF. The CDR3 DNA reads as TGCGCCAGCAGCCAAGGCTCTGGACTAGCGGGGGGCTTCTACGAGCAGTACTTC.

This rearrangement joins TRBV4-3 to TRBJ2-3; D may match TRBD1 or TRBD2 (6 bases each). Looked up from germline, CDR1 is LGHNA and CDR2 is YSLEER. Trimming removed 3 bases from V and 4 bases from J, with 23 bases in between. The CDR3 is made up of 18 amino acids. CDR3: CASSHLTPVGGPADTQYF. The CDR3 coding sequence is TGCGCCAGCAGCCACCTCACTCCGGTGGGGGGCCCGGCAGATACGCAGTATTTT.

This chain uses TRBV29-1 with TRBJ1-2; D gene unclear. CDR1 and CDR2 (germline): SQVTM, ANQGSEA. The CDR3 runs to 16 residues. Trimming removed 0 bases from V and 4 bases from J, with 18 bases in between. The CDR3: CSVEDPGPRNSYGYTF. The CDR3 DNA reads TGCAGCGTTGAAGATCCAGGACCGAGGAATAGCTATGGCTACACCTTC.

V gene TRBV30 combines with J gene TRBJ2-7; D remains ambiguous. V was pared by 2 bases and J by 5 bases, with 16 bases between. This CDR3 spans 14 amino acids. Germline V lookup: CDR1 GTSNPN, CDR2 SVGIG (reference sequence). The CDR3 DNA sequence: TGTGCCTGGAGTAATTTCGGTCAGAAAAACGAGCAGTACTTC. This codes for CAWSNFGQKNEQYF.

DNA for the CDR3: TGTGCCAGCAGCGTCACTAGAACTGATACGCAGTATTTT. Its protein is CASSVTRTDTQYF. V gene TRBV9 combines with J gene TRBJ2-3; the D gene is possibly TRBD2 (5 bases). The CDR3 loop spans 13 amino acids. Looked up from germline, CDR1 is SGDLS and CDR2 is YYNGEE. Trimming cost V 2 bases and J 6 bases, with 10 bases left between them.

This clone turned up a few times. The CDR3 region is CASSFGLAGGYNEQFF. The DNA of the CDR3 is TGTGCCAGCAGCTTCGGACTAGCGGGGGGATACAATGAGCAGTTCTTC. The rearrangement links TRBV7-9 to TRBJ2-1; 14 bases are a match to TRBD2. The trim removed 3 bases at V and 4 bases at J, leaving 2 bases unmatched. CDR1 SEHNR and CDR2 FQNEAQ come from the germline V gene (reference sequence). CDR3 length: 16 residues.

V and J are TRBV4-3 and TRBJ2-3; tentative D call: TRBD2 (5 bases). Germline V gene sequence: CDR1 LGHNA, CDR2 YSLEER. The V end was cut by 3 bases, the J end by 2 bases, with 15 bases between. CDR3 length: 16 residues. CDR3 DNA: TGCGCCAGCAGCCAGGCCCGCCGGGGAGACACAGATACGCAGTATTTT. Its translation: CASSQARRGDTDTQYF.

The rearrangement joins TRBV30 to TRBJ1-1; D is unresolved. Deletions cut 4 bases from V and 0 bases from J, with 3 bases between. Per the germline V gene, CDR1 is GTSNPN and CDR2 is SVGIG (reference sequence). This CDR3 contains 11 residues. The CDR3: CAWILNTEAFF. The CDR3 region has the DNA TGTGCCTGGATCCTGAACACTGAAGCTTTCTTT.

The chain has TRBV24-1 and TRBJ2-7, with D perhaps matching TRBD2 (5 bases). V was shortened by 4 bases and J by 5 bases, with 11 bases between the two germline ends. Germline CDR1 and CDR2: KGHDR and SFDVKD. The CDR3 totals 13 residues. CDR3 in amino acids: CATSDPGIDEQYF. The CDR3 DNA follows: TGTGCCACCAGTGACCCGGGGATCGACGAGCAGTACTTC.

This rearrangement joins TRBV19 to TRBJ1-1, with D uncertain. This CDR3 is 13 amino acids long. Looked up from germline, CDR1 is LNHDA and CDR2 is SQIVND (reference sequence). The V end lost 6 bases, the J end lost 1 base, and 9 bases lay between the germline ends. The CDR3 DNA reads TGTGCCAGTAGGGGGAGGAGGAACACTGAAGCTTTCTTT. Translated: CASRGRRNTEAFF.

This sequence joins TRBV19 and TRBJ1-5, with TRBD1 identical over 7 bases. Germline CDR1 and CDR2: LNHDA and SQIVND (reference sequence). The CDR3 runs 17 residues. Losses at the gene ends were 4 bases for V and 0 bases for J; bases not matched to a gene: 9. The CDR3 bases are TGTGCCAGTAGTAACGGTAGACAGGGCAATAGCAATCAGCCCCAGCATTTT. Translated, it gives CASSNGRQGNSNQPQHF. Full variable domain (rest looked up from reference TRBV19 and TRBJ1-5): DGGITQSPKYLFRKEGQNVTLSCEQNLNHDAMYWYRQDPGQGLRLIYYSQIVNDFQKGDIAEGYSVSREKKESFPLTVTSAQKNPTAFYLCASSNGRQGNSNQPQHFGDGTRLSIL.

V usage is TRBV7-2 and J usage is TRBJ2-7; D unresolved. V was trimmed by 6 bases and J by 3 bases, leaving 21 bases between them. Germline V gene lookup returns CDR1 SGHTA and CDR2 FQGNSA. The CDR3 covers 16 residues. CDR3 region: CASSFVTNNHNYEQYF. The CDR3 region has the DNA TGTGCCAGCAGTTTCGTCACCAACAACCATAACTACGAGCAGTACTTC.

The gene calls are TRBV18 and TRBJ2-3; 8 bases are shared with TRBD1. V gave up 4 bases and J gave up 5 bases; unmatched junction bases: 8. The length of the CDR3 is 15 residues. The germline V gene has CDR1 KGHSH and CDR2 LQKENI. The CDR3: CASSLQGAIQDTQYF. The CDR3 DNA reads TGTGCCAGCTCACTTCAGGGGGCTATTCAAGATACGCAGTATTTT.

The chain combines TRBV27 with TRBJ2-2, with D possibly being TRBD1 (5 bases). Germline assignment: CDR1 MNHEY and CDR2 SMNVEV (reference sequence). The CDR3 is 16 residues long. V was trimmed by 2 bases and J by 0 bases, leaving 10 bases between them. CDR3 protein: CASSLGQGTNTGELFF. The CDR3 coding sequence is TGTGCCAGCAGTTTAGGGCAGGGCACGAACACCGGGGAGCTGTTTTTT.

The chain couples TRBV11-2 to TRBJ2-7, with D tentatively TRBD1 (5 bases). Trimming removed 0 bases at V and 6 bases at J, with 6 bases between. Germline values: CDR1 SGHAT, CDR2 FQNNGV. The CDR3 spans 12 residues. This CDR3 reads CASSLDRAEQYF. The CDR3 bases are TGTGCCAGCAGCTTAGACAGGGCCGAGCAGTACTTC.

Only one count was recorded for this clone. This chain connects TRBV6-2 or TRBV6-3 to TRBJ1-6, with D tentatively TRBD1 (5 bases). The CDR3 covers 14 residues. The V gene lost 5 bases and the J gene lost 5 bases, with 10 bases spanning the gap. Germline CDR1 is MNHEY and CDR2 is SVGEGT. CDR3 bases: TGTGCCAGCAGTCGGGACGGGAATAATTCACCCCTCCACTTT. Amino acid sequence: CASSRDGNNSPLHF.

CDR3 DNA: TGTGCCAGCAGTTCCCTATTGAACACTGAAGCTTTCTTT. It translates to CASSSLLNTEAFF. The chain employs TRBV27 and TRBJ1-1, with D unresolved. This CDR3 contains 13 residues. V was cut by 4 bases and J by 0 bases, with 6 bases left in between. The germline CDR1 and CDR2 sequences are MNHEY and SMNVEV (reference sequence).

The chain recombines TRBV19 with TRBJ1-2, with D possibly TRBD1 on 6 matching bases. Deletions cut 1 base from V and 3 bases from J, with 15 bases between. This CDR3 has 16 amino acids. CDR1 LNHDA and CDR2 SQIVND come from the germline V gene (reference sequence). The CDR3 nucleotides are TGTGCCAGTAGTATAGGCGCACAGGGAGTCGACTATGGCTACACCTTC. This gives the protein CASSIGAQGVDYGYTF.

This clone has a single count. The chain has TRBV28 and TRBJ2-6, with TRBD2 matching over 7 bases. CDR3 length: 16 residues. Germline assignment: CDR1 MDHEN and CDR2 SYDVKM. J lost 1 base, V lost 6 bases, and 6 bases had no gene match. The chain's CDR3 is CASSTGLRSGANVLTF. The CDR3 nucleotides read TGTGCCAGCAGCACGGGACTACGTTCTGGGGCCAACGTCCTGACTTTC.

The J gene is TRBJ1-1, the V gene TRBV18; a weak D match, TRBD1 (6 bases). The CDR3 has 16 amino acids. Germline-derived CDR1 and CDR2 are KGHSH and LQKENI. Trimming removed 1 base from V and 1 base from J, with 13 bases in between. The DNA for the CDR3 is TGTGCCAGCTCACCACAGGTGGCAGGGGCGAACACTGAAGCTTTCTTT. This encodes CASSPQVAGANTEAFF.

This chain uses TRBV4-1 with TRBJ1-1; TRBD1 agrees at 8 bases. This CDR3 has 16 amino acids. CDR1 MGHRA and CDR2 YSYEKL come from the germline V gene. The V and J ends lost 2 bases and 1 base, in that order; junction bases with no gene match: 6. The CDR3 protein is CASSQHWTGKNTEAFF. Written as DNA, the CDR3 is TGCGCCAGCAGCCAACACTGGACAGGGAAGAACACTGAAGCTTTCTTT.

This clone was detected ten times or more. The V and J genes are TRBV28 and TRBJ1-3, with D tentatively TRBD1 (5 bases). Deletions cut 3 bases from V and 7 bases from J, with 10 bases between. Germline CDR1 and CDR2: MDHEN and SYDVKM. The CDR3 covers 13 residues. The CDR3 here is CASSFQGGNTIYF. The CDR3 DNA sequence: TGTGCCAGCAGTTTTCAGGGAGGGAACACCATATATTTT.

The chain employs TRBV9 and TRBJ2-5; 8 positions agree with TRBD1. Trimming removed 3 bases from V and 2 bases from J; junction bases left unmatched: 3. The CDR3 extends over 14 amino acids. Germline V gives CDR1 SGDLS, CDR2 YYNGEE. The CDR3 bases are TGTGCCAGCAGCGCCTGGACAGGGCAAGAGACCCAGTACTTC. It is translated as CASSAWTGQETQYF. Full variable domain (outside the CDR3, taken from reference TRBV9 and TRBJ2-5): DSGVTQTPKHLITATGQRVTLRCSPRSGDLSVYWYQQSLDQGLQFLIQYYNGEERAKGNILERFSAQQFPDLHSELNLSSLELGDSALYFCASSAWTGQETQYFGPGTRLLVL.

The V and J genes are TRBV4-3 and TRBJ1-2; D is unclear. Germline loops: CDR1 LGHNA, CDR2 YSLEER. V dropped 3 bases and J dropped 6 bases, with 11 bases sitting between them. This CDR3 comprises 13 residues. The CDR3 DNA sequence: TGCGCCAGCAGCCAGAGTGACGGGGATGGCTACACCTTC. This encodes CASSQSDGDGYTF.

The CDR3 is CASSAYASGEGNTIYF. CDR3 nucleotides: TGTGCCAGCAGTGCCTACGCCTCAGGGGAAGGGAACACCATATATTTT. V gene TRBV27 combines with J gene TRBJ1-3; D might be TRBD1 (6 bases). The length of the CDR3 is 16 residues. CDR1 MNHEY and CDR2 SMNVEV come from the germline V gene (reference sequence). V was clipped by 5 bases and J by 7 bases, with 21 bases between them.

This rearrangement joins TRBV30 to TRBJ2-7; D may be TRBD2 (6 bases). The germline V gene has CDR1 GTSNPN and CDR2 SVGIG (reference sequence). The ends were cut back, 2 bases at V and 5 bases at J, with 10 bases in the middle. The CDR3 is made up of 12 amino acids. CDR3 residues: CAWSPGVDEQYF. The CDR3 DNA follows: TGTGCCTGGAGTCCGGGGGTCGACGAGCAGTACTTC.

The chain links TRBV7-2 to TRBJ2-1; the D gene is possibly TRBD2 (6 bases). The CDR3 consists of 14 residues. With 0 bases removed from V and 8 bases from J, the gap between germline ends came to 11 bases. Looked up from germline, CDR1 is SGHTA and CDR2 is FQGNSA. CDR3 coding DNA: TGTGCCAGCAGCTTAGCGGGGGGTGGGTATGAGCAGTTCTTC. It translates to CASSLAGGGYEQFF.

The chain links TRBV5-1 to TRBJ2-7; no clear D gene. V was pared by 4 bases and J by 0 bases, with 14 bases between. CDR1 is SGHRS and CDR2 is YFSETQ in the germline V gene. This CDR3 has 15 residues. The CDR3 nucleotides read TGCGCCAGCAGCGATATGCCCCCGATCTCCTACGAGCAGTACTTC. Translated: CASSDMPPISYEQYF.

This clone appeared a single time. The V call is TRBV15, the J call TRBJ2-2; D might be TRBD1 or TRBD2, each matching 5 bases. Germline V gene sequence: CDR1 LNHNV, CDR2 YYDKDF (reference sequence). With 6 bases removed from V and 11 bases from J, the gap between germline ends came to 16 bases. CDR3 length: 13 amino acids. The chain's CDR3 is CATRTSYRDELFF. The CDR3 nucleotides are TGTGCCACCAGGACGTCCTACCGGGACGAGCTGTTTTTT.